The 5 T cell receptor beta chains listed next were all sequenced from one sample in a study of cytomegalovirus exposure and HLA in healthy donors. This PCR relied on a set of 60 Vbeta primers and 13 Jbeta primers. The table came from immunoSEQ multiplex PCR; TCRdb's copy has only in-frame clones and leaves some out. This sample has about 94,000 clones, with about three fifths found just once. The sequenced material came from PBMCs. The receptors here all came from a man aged 25-45 years in good health and CMV-seronegative.

This clone was observed a few times. This same CDR3 is encoded by further DNA sequences in the sample. This chain links TRBV20-1 with TRBJ2-1, with D perhaps matching TRBD1 (5 bases). The CDR3 loop spans 11 amino acids. The germline V and J ends were trimmed by 2 bases and 7 bases, with 6 bases remaining between them. Germline V gene sequence: CDR1 DFQATT, CDR2 SNEGSKA (reference sequence). In nucleotides, the CDR3 is TGCAGTGCTAGAAGGGGAAATGAGCAGTTCTTC. Its translation is CSARRGNEQFF.

This clone was seen a handful of times. The V gene is TRBV4-1, the J gene TRBJ2-1, with 8 positions matching TRBD1. V gave up 4 bases and J gave up 0 bases; unmatched junction bases: 5. The CDR3 totals 16 residues. CDR1 is MGHRA, CDR2 YSYEKL, per germline. DNA for the CDR3: TGCGCCAGCAGCCCCGCAGGGGGCCTCTCCTACAATGAGCAGTTCTTC. This translates into CASSPAGGLSYNEQFF.

CDR3 nucleotides: TGTGCCAGCAGCGTAGCGCGGGGGCGGGGGGAGACCCAGTACTTC. Translation gives CASSVARGRGETQYF. V gene TRBV9 combines with J gene TRBJ2-5, with D possibly being TRBD2 (7 bases). The CDR3 length is 15 residues. The germline V and J ends were trimmed by 0 bases and 5 bases, with 14 bases remaining between them. Germline CDR1 SGDLS, CDR2 YYNGEE.

This clone was seen once. The chain joins TRBV6-5 to TRBJ1-1; D not resolved. Between the trimmed V and J ends, which lost 2 bases and 3 bases, there was a span of 10 bases. The CDR3 runs to 14 residues. Germline V lookup: CDR1 MNHEY, CDR2 SVGAGI. The CDR3 bases are TGTGCCAGCAGTTACACCTCTATGGACACTGAAGCTTTCTTT. This codes for CASSYTSMDTEAFF.

The chain carries TRBV27 and TRBJ1-4; D not certain. The CDR3 sequence is 16 residues long. Germline CDR1 MNHEY, CDR2 SMNVEV (reference sequence). Trimming left V 2 bases short and J 3 bases short, with 13 bases between. The CDR3 reads CASSLLEAGSNEKLFF. CDR3 DNA: TGTGCCAGCAGTTTACTGGAGGCAGGATCTAATGAAAAACTGTTTTTT.